This T cell receptor (beta chain) emerged from a study of control samples from healthy donors and cancer patients. Using immunoSEQ multiplex PCR, the repertoire was profiled, and TCRdb retains in-frame clones only, with some absent. The table records 90,000 to 130,000 clones, 85% to 90% of them present only once. The CDR3 contains 15 residues. V lost 1 base and J lost 4, with 14 bases in between. Germline V CDR1 and CDR2: SGHRS, YFSETQ. What was sequenced was PBMCs. The sequence was collected from an older woman with lung cancer. The chain joins TRBV5-1 to TRBJ2-5; a possible D gene is TRBD1 (6 bases). The CDR3 nucleotides read TGCGCCAGCAGCTTGACTGCAGGGGAAGGAGAGACCCAGTACTTC. Translating it yields CASSLTAGEGETQYF.